The source of this T cell receptor (beta chain) is a study of T cell repertoires in cytomegalovirus infection. Study as a whole: Recently identified HLA-C-restricted CMV epitopes and well-studied HLA-B-restricted CMV epitopes were used by the study. Carrying CMV and the relevant HLA type showed in public TCR beta signatures.

V shed 4 bases, J shed 2 bases, and the junction held 5 bases outside the gene matches. The CDR3 has 15 amino acids. From germline, CDR1 is SGDLS and CDR2 YYNGEE. TCRdb analysed the reads with MiXCR anew, one entry per CDR3 protein. The sample lists 830,000 or so distinct CDR3 sequences; approximately 32% were seen once. Study outcomes and limitations: The ex vivo response was dominated by HLA-C-restricted CMV-specific TCR beta clonotypes. Summed frequency of shared TCR beta families picked out CMV carriers who also had the relevant HLA.

In the case of this clonotype: As yet, its antigen is unknown.

The sample in question was cultured CD8+ T cells from PBMCs, obtained from culture after CMV antigen stimulation. The sequence was collected from a human donor in good health (CMV status not recorded). Some clones in this sample may be carry-over from other donors' samples. The chain combines TRBV9 with TRBJ2-3; TRBD2 aligns across 9 bases. CDR3 protein: CASSPQGLATDTQYF. In DNA, the CDR3 is TGTGCCAGCAGCCCTCAGGGACTAGCCACAGATACGCAGTATTTT.